Listed below are T cell receptor beta chains from one sample, sequenced in a study of blood T cell repertoires in COVID-19. TCRdb keeps only in-frame clones here, not all; method: immunoSEQ multiplex PCR. The top ten clones hold 1.5% to 1.8% of a sample with about 410,000 clones, 75% to 90% of them seen once. Sequenced sample: peripheral blood. Every receptor here comes from a woman in her 40s with COVID-19, enrolled during active disease. Both conserved end residues are part of each CDR3. D genes are given only for firm matches. Clone size is given for some rows only: seen once, a few or many times, or a class if the clone is expanded.

v_gene	j_gene	d_gene	abundance	CDR3nt	CDR3aa
TRBV5-4	TRBJ2-5	NA	NA	TGTGCCAGCAGCTACGGGGGGCAGGAGACCCAGTACTTC	CASSYGGQETQYF
TRBV7-9	TRBJ1-2	TRBD1	NA	TGTGCCAGCAGTCGTGGGACAGGGGGCGCCGGCTATGGCTACACCTTC	CASSRGTGGAGYGYTF
TRBV28	TRBJ1-1	NA	NA	TGTGCCAGCAGTTCTAGGTTGACTGAAGCTTTCTTT	CASSSRLTEAFF
TRBV30	TRBJ1-2	NA	NA	TGTGCCTGGAGAGGAGTCTATGGCTACACCTTC	CAWRGVYGYTF
TRBV18	TRBJ1-5	TRBD1	once	TGTGCCAGCTCCCAACTACAGGGGGGCAATCAGCCCCAGCATTTT	CASSQLQGGNQPQHF
TRBV12-3/TRBV12-4	TRBJ2-5	TRBD1	once	TGTGCCAGCAGACCGACAGGGCCGGAGACCCAGTACTTC	CASRPTGPETQYF
TRBV19	TRBJ2-7	NA	NA	TGTGCCAGTAGTATGGCCAGAAACTCCTACGAGCAGTACTTC	CASSMARNSYEQYF
TRBV18	TRBJ2-1	NA	once	TGTGCCAGCTCACCAGATCAGGACAATGAGCAGTTCTTC	CASSPDQDNEQFF
TRBV9	TRBJ2-5	TRBD2	NA	TGTGCCAGCAGCTACGAGACCAGCGGGGTGAGGGAGACCCAGTACTTC	CASSYETSGVRETQYF
TRBV2	TRBJ2-7	NA	NA	TGTGCCAGCAGGGGTATTCGGGGGAAAAACACCTACGAGCAGTACTTC	CASRGIRGKNTYEQYF
TRBV19	TRBJ1-2	TRBD1	NA	TGTGCCACCACCCTCCGGGGACAGGGCTATGGCTACACCTTC	CATTLRGQGYGYTF
TRBV7-9	TRBJ1-1	NA	NA	TGTGCCAGCAGCTTCTCAGTAAACACTGAAGCTTTCTTT	CASSFSVNTEAFF
TRBV9	TRBJ1-2	TRBD1	NA	TGTGCCAGCAGCACCCGGGACAGGAACTATGGCTACACCTTC	CASSTRDRNYGYTF
TRBV4-3	TRBJ2-2	NA	NA	TGCGCCAGCAGCCAAGACAGGGCGGTGGGGGAGCTGTTTTTT	CASSQDRAVGELFF
TRBV7-4	TRBJ2-7	TRBD2	NA	TGTGCCAGCAGCACAGCGGGACCAACCTACGAGCAGTACTTC	CASSTAGPTYEQYF
TRBV28	TRBJ2-2	NA	NA	TGTGCCAGCAGTTTACGCACCGGGGAGCTGTTTTTT	CASSLRTGELFF
TRBV6-5	TRBJ1-6	TRBD1	NA	TGTGCCAGCAGTTACTGGACACAGGGGTTTTCACCCCTCCACTTT	CASSYWTQGFSPLHF